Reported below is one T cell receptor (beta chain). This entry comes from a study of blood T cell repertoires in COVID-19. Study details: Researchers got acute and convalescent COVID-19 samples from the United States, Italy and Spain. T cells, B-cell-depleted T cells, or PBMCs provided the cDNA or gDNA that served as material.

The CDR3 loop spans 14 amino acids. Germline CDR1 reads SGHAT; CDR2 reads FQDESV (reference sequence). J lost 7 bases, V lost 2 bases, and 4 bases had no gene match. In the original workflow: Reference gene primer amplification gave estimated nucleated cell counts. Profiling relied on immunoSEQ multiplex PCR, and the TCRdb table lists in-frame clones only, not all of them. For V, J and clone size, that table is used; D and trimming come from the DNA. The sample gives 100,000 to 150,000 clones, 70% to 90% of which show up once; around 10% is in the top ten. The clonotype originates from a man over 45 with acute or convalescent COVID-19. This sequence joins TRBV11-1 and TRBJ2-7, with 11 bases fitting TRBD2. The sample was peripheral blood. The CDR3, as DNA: TGTGCCAGCAGCTTACGACTAGCGGGGACGGAGCAGTACTTC. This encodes CASSLRLAGTEQYF.